This T cell receptor beta chain derives from a study of persistence of HIV-infected CD4 T cells. The stimulus was an HIV-1 Gag 15-mer peptide pool, about 1 ug/peptide/mL. CD40L/CD69 double-negative CD45RO-high memory CD4+ T cells were collected. This CDR3 comprises 17 residues. Germline V lookup: CDR1 LNHNV, CDR2 YYDKDF (reference sequence). V was clipped by 1 base and J by 1 base; unmatched bases: 9. To note about this clone: Its specificity is unknown.

Sequencing used immunoSEQ version 4 in survey mode. Using immunoSEQ multiplex PCR, the repertoire was profiled, and TCRdb retains in-frame clones only, with some absent. Of about 33,000 clones in the sample, more than 75% were seen once. This clonotype originated in an adult with HIV. The donor label of this sample is uncertain. Sequenced material: cultured CD4+ T cells from PBMCs, taken from a patient who received antiretroviral therapy. The chain recombines TRBV15 with TRBJ1-1, with 7 bases identical to TRBD1. The CDR3 nucleotides are TGTGCCACCAGCAGAGGCCACAGGGGAACAAAGAACACTGAAGCTTTCTTT. Translating gives CATSRGHRGTKNTEAFF.